The 27 T cell receptor beta chains below come from one sample, sequenced in a study of spatial heterogeneity in lung cancer (dated by TCRdb to between 2018 and 2020). What this sample's time point label stands for: blood at routine non-recurrence follow-up after resection. Without any cell sorting, TCR sequencing was performed on whole RNA extracted either from tumor and nontumor lung tissue or from cryopreserved PBMC samples. The library was produced with 5' RACE. Sequenced using a NextSeq 500. The public reads were reanalyzed by TCRdb: fastp trimming at Q25, MiXCR alignment, in-frame beta chains only. Identical CDR3 proteins give one entry, which carries the most common genes and DNA. The sample includes roughly 120,000 distinct CDR3 sequences, with 9% to 15% observed a single time. Of the sample, roughly 17% falls within the top ten clones. The source was PBMCs, collected at follow-up. All receptors come from a male donor with early-stage non-small cell lung cancer.

This clonotype has a count of ten or more. The chain is built from TRBV5-1 and TRBJ1-2; D gene uncertain. Germline V gene lookup returns CDR1 SGHRS and CDR2 YFSETQ. Trimming cost V 3 bases and J 1 base, with 7 bases left between them. The CDR3 totals 13 residues. CDR3 region: CASSSTLNYGYTF. CDR3 nucleotides: TGCGCCAGCAGCTCCACACTTAACTATGGCTACACCTTC.

This clonotype was detected ten times or more. J is TRBJ2-7 and V is TRBV9, with 7 bases fitting TRBD1. With V trimmed by 5 bases and J by 6 bases, 11 bases remained unmatched. The germline V gene has CDR1 SGDLS and CDR2 YYNGEE. This CDR3 comprises 14 residues. CDR3 coding DNA: TGTGCCAGCAGTGTAAGGGACAGTACTACCGAGCAGTACTTC. This translates into CASSVRDSTTEQYF. Together with reference TRBV9 and TRBJ2-7, the CDR3 gives the full variable domain: DSGVTQTPKHLITATGQRVTLRCSPRSGDLSVYWYQQSLDQGLQFLIQYYNGEERAKGNILERFSAQQFPDLHSELNLSSLELGDSALYFCASSVRDSTTEQYFGPGTRLTVT.

The chain joins TRBV5-6 to TRBJ2-2, with 8 bases fitting TRBD2. CDR1 is SGHDT, CDR2 YYEEEE, per germline. Germline trimming cut 1 base from V and 2 bases from J; bases unmatched to any gene: 4. The length of the CDR3 is 16 residues. CDR3 in DNA: TGTGCCAGCAGCTTGCAACTAGCGGTAAACACCGGGGAGCTGTTTTTT. Protein: CASSLQLAVNTGELFF.

This chain connects TRBV2 to TRBJ2-3; no reliable D call. The germline CDR1 and CDR2 sequences are SNHLY and FYNNEI. Deletions cut 1 base from V and 6 bases from J, with 11 bases between. This CDR3 is built from 14 residues. CDR3 coding DNA: TGTGCCAGCAGTGAAGTTAGCAGGTCCGATACGCAGTATTTT. Protein: CASSEVSRSDTQYF. The full variable domain, completed using reference TRBV2 and TRBJ2-3, is EPEVTQTPSHQVTQMGQEVILRCVPISNHLYFYWYRQILGQKVEFLVSFYNNEISEKSEIFDDQFSVERPDGSNFTLKIRSTKLEDSAMYFCASSEVSRSDTQYFGPGTRLTVL.

This rearrangement joins TRBV12-3 or TRBV12-4 to TRBJ2-2; D unclear. The CDR3 extends over 13 amino acids. Trimming stripped 3 bases from V and 7 bases from J, with 9 bases between. The CDR3 sequence is CASSLSVGGELFF. The CDR3 nucleotides read TGTGCCAGCAGTTTGTCCGTGGGCGGGGAGCTGTTTTTT.

This clonotype appeared a few times. This chain links TRBV27 with TRBJ1-6; D is uncertain. Germline V gene data show CDR1 as MNHEY and CDR2 as SMNVEV (reference sequence). Between the trimmed V and J ends, which lost 3 bases and 8 bases, there was a span of 5 bases. The CDR3 consists of 12 residues. The DNA of the CDR3 is TGTGCCAGCAGTTTCGCGGATTCACCCCTCCACTTT. Encoded protein: CASSFADSPLHF.

This clonotype came up many times. The CDR3 region has the DNA TGTGCCAGCCAATGGACAGGGACACAAGAGACCCAGTACTTC. Protein: CASQWTGTQETQYF. The chain joins TRBV7-9 to TRBJ2-5, with 8 bases lining up with TRBD1. Germline V gene lookup returns CDR1 SEHNR and CDR2 FQNEAQ (reference sequence). The CDR3 length is 14 residues. With 8 bases clipped from V and 2 bases from J, the junction kept 7 bases outside the gene matches.

This clonotype was counted at least ten times. V and J are TRBV11-2 and TRBJ2-5; D perhaps matches TRBD1 (6 bases). Germline values: CDR1 SGHAT, CDR2 FQNNGV. Trimming cost V 0 bases and J 5 bases, with 13 bases left between them. The CDR3 is 15 amino acids. DNA of the CDR3: TGTGCCAGCAGCTTAGAAGGGACATCCGTTGAGACCCAGTACTTC. This sequence encodes CASSLEGTSVETQYF. Based on the CDR3 plus reference TRBV11-2 and TRBJ2-5, the full variable domain is EAGVAQSPRYKIIEKRQSVAFWCNPISGHATLYWYQQILGQGPKLLIQFQNNGVVDDSQLPKDRFSAERLKGVDSTLKIQPAKLEDSAVYLCASSLEGTSVETQYFGPGTRLLVL.

This clonotype has a count of ten or more. The CDR3 sequence is CSVSGTPNTEAFF. CDR3 nucleotides: TGCAGCGTATCCGGGACACCCAACACTGAAGCTTTCTTT. The chain links TRBV29-1 to TRBJ1-1; a possible D gene is TRBD1 (6 bases). Germline V gene data show CDR1 as SQVTM and CDR2 as ANQGSEA. V shed 6 bases and J shed 2 bases, with 13 bases lying between them. The CDR3 is 13 amino acids. The full variable domain, in which reference TRBV29-1 and TRBJ1-1 provide the parts outside the CDR3, is SAVISQKPSRDICQRGTSLTIQCQVDSQVTMMFWYRQQPGQSLTLIATANQGSEATYESGFVIDKFPISRPNLTFSTLTVSNMSPEDSSIYLCSVSGTPNTEAFFGQGTRLTVV.

The sample holds many counts of this clonotype. The chain has TRBV10-3 and TRBJ2-7; 8 bases fit TRBD2. Germline CDR1 and CDR2: ENHRY and SYGVKD. The CDR3 has 16 amino acids. After removal of 3 bases from V and 2 bases from J, the junction contained 9 bases not matched to a gene. The CDR3 nucleotides read TGTGCCATCAGTGACCTTGTGGCGGGGGGCCCCTACGAGCAGTACTTC. This codes for CAISDLVAGGPYEQYF.

This clonotype occurred a few times. The chain combines TRBV10-3 with TRBJ1-1; 7 bases are a match to TRBD1. Per the germline V gene, CDR1 is ENHRY and CDR2 is SYGVKD. V dropped 7 bases and J dropped 1; count of bases not matched to a gene: 9. This CDR3 comprises 15 residues. The CDR3 bases are TGTGCCATCACCTCCAGCAGGGGGGGGAACACTGAAGCTTTCTTT. Amino acid sequence: CAITSSRGGNTEAFF.

In this sample, this clonotype turned up many times. This chain joins TRBV10-3 and TRBJ2-7; a weak D match, TRBD1 (5 bases). Per the germline V gene, CDR1 is ENHRY and CDR2 is SYGVKD. Trimming stripped 4 bases from V and 2 bases from J, with 12 bases between. The CDR3 has 14 residues. This CDR3 is CAISAPDTTYEQYF. The CDR3 bases are TGTGCCATCAGTGCCCCGGACACGACCTACGAGCAGTACTTC.

This chain uses TRBV29-1 with TRBJ2-7; D is unresolved. V lost 6 bases and J lost 3, with 18 bases in between. Per the germline V gene, CDR1 is SQVTM and CDR2 is ANQGSEA. This CDR3 comprises 14 residues. DNA of the CDR3: TGCAGCGTCGCCGACGCCATGAGGTTCTACGAGCAGTACTTC. Translated, it gives CSVADAMRFYEQYF.

The genes are TRBV4-2 and TRBJ1-2; D might be TRBD1 (6 bases). V lost 0 bases and J lost 1, with 15 bases in between. Germline V lookup: CDR1 LGHNA, CDR2 YNFKEQ. The CDR3 runs to 17 residues. In DNA form, the CDR3 reads TGTGCCAGCAGCCAAGATACAGGGAGCCACCTTAACTATGGCTACACCTTC. It encodes CASSQDTGSHLNYGYTF.

The chain has TRBV5-1 and TRBJ2-3; a weak D match, TRBD1 (5 bases). Germline CDR1 SGHRS, CDR2 YFSETQ. The CDR3 spans 15 residues. Trimming removed 1 base from V and 3 bases from J, with 12 bases in between. The CDR3 loop is CASSLPGMETDTQYF. In nucleotides, the CDR3 is TGCGCCAGCAGCTTGCCAGGGATGGAGACAGATACGCAGTATTTT.

V and J are TRBV3-1 and TRBJ1-6; D not resolved. The CDR3 is 14 amino acids. V dropped 1 base and J dropped 7 bases, with 8 bases sitting between them. Germline lookup yields CDR1 LGHDT and CDR2 YNNKEL (reference sequence). DNA of the CDR3: TGTGCCAGCAGCCAAGTTCCGGTGAATTCACCCCTCCACTTT. Its translation: CASSQVPVNSPLHF. The whole variable domain, remainder taken from reference TRBV3-1 and TRBJ1-6, is DTAVSQTPKYLVTQMGNDKSIKCEQNLGHDTMYWYKQDSKKFLKIMFSYNNKELIINETVPNRFSPKSPDKAHLNLHINSLELGDSAVYFCASSQVPVNSPLHFGNGTRLTVT.

This clonotype was detected many times. CDR3 in amino acids: CASSFNENEQFF. The CDR3 region has the DNA TGTGCCAGCAGTTTCAACGAGAATGAGCAGTTCTTC. The chain combines TRBV28 with TRBJ2-1; D is uncertain. V was pared by 3 bases and J by 7 bases, with 7 bases between. Germline values: CDR1 MDHEN, CDR2 SYDVKM. The CDR3 spans 12 residues.

This clonotype appeared a few times. This chain uses TRBV7-2 with TRBJ1-6; 8 positions agree with TRBD1. CDR3 length equals 18 residues. CDR1 is SGHTA, CDR2 FQGNSA, per germline. V trimming: 3 bases; J trimming: 2 bases; junction bases outside the gene matches: 9. The CDR3 DNA sequence: TGTGCCAGCAGCTTCTATATCGACAGGGGACCCTATAATTCACCCCTCCACTTT. Amino acid sequence: CASSFYIDRGPYNSPLHF.

This clonotype has only a few counts. In nucleotides, the CDR3 is TGTGCCACCTCCACAGGGATAGGATATCAGCCCCAGCATTTT. It is translated as CATSTGIGYQPQHF. J is TRBJ1-5 and V is TRBV2; TRBD1 might be the D (6 bases). Trimming cost V 10 bases and J 5 bases, with 18 bases left between them. This CDR3 spans 14 amino acids. Looked up from germline, CDR1 is SNHLY and CDR2 is FYNNEI. Combining the CDR3 with reference TRBV2 and TRBJ1-5 gives the whole variable domain EPEVTQTPSHQVTQMGQEVILRCVPISNHLYFYWYRQILGQKVEFLVSFYNNEISEKSEIFDDQFSVERPDGSNFTLKIRSTKLEDSAMYFCATSTGIGYQPQHFGDGTRLSIL.

This clonotype was seen at least ten times. This rearrangement joins TRBV28 to TRBJ2-7; perhaps TRBD1 as D (6 bases). Germline CDR1 is MDHEN and CDR2 is SYDVKM. With 3 bases removed from V and 5 bases from J, the gap between germline ends came to 17 bases. CDR3 length equals 15 residues. The CDR3 region is CASSFGDRRTHEQYF. DNA for the CDR3: TGTGCCAGCAGTTTTGGAGACAGGAGAACCCACGAGCAGTACTTC.

This clonotype has ten or more counts. The V and J genes are TRBV10-3 and TRBJ2-3; D may be TRBD2 (6 bases). Trimming cost V 4 bases and J 1 base, with 6 bases left between them. The CDR3 consists of 13 residues. Germline V gene data show CDR1 as ENHRY and CDR2 as SYGVKD. The CDR3 region has the DNA TGTGCCATCAGTGCGGGGGGCACAGATACGCAGTATTTT. It codes for CAISAGGTDTQYF.

This clonotype was detected many times. The CDR3 bases are TGTGCCAGCACCCGCCAAAAGTCATACTGGGGGGCTGGTCGTAGCAATCAGCCCCAGCATTTT. It codes for CASTRQKSYWGAGRSNQPQHF. The V and J genes are TRBV6-4 and TRBJ1-5; D may be TRBD1 (6 bases). Germline-derived CDR1 and CDR2 are MRHNA and SNTAGT. The V and J ends lost 7 bases and 0 bases respectively, with 31 bases between them. This CDR3 contains 21 residues.

By share of the sample, this clonotype is medium-sized. This chain's CDR3 is CSVVQVAKNIQYF. The CDR3, as DNA: TGCAGCGTTGTGCAGGTAGCCAAAAACATTCAGTACTTC. The chain employs TRBV29-1 and TRBJ2-4; D unclear. The CDR3 spans 13 residues. The V gene lost 4 bases and the J gene lost 0 bases, with 7 bases spanning the gap. Germline loops: CDR1 SQVTM, CDR2 ANQGSEA.

This clonotype occurred many times. V gene TRBV12-3 or TRBV12-4 combines with J gene TRBJ1-6; the D gene is possibly TRBD1 (6 bases). The CDR3 length is 16 residues. Trimming shortened V by 2 bases and J by 0 bases, and 8 bases separated the two germline ends. CDR3 protein: CASSLTGSSYNSPLHF. CDR3 DNA: TGTGCCAGCAGTTTAACAGGGAGCTCCTATAATTCACCCCTCCACTTT.

This clonotype was detected a few times. This chain uses TRBV5-1 with TRBJ2-2; D not resolved. The germline V gene encodes CDR1 SGHRS and CDR2 YFSETQ. V lost 1 base to trimming and J lost 5 bases, with 9 bases between them. CDR3 length: 14 residues. CDR3 in amino acids: CASSLQSTTGELFF. The CDR3 DNA reads TGCGCCAGCAGCTTGCAGAGTACTACCGGGGAGCTGTTTTTT.

This clonotype came up a few times. The rearrangement joins TRBV7-9 to TRBJ1-6, with 9 bases that match TRBD1. J lost 10 bases, V lost 5 bases, and 9 bases had no gene match. The CDR3 is made up of 15 amino acids. Germline V gene data show CDR1 as SEHNR and CDR2 as FQNEAQ (reference sequence). The CDR3 DNA follows: TGTGCCAGCAGCCCCCGGGACAGGGTAGCATCACCCCTCCACTTT. Translating gives CASSPRDRVASPLHF.

This clonotype was detected a few times. The chain couples TRBV12-3 or TRBV12-4 to TRBJ1-6; no clear D gene. The CDR3 covers 13 residues. V was shortened by 2 bases and J by 10 bases, with 9 bases between the two germline ends. CDR3 sequence reads: CASSLPIPSPLHF. The CDR3 DNA reads TGTGCCAGCAGTTTACCGATACCGTCACCCCTCCACTTT.